This entry describes one T cell receptor (beta chain). Its matching antigen is unknown. V lost 11 bases to trimming and J lost 5 bases; unmatched junction nucleotides: 10. CDR1 and CDR2 from the germline V gene are MNHEY and SVGAGI. CDR3 size: 13 residues. Sequencing targeted expressed TCRB transcripts, as all isolated RNA had been reverse transcribed. Sequencing used immunoSEQ multiplex PCR; TCRdb keeps in-frame clones, though not all of them. The sample has 150,000 or so clones; about 9.1% are singletons. These data originate in a study of beta chain features in type 1 diabetes. Study-level points and caveats: The similarity of naive, central memory and Treg TCRB repertoires appeared greater among patients than among healthy donors.

The receptor was derived from a woman aged 40 to 49 in good health. The sequencing sample was made of central memory CD4+ T cells from blood. V and J are TRBV6-5 and TRBJ2-5; 8 bases are a match to TRBD2. DNA of the CDR3: TGTGCCCGAGACGGGGGGGCCGTGGAGACCCAGTACTTC. It specifies CARDGGAVETQYF.